One sample yielded the 21 T cell receptor delta chains listed below, sequenced in a study of gamma-delta T cells after stem cell transplantation. TCRdb fed the RT-PCR reads into CATT to redo clone calling. The table lists more than 2,000 delta-chain clones, around 4% of them singletons, with approximately 41% in the top ten. Input material: gamma-delta T cells. The receptors shown here come from a human donor. It is not recorded whose cells these are; they may come from a transplant donor.

This clone is categorized as medium-sized. This sample also contains other DNA sequences that code for the same CDR3. The chain links TRDV2 to TRDJ2, with TRDD3 matching 7 bases. Trimming took 3 bases from V and 4 from J; bases not matched to a gene: 7. Germline-derived CDR1 and CDR2 are GEAIGNYY and EKD. CDR3 length: 15 amino acids. CDR3 region: CACDLTGDPTAQLFF. DNA of the CDR3: TGTGCCTGTGACCTTACTGGGGACCCGACAGCACAACTCTTCTTT.

By frequency in the sample, this clone is medium-sized. The rearrangement uses TRDV1 and TRDJ1, with 13 bases lining up with TRDD3. The CDR3 has 22 amino acids. Germline loops: CDR1 TSWWSYY, CDR2 QGS. The ends lost 4 bases at V and 1 base at J; junction bases unmatched: 21. The CDR3 sequence is CALGVCFLHALLGDTPTDKLIF. The CDR3 nucleotides are TGTGCTCTTGGGGTCTGCTTCCTCCATGCTCTACTGGGGGATACGCCCACCGATAAACTCATCTTT.

This clone has only a few counts. This likely traces to a read error, being one base from a far larger clone. The CDR3 reads CACDTLTGGYGAAQPFF. CDR3 coding DNA: TGTGCCTGTGACACCCTCACTGGGGGATACGGGGCAGCACAACCCTTCTTT. This chain uses TRDV2 with TRDJ2; 13 bases align to TRDD3. Germline V gene sequence: CDR1 GEAIGNYY, CDR2 EKD. This CDR3 region has 17 residues.

Turning to this clone: At one of its ends the junction is not consistent with the germline gene, which may arise from a read error. The chain employs TRDV2 and TRDJ1; 9 bases align to TRDD3. Germline V lookup: CDR1 GEAIGNYY, CDR2 EKD. The CDR3 sequence is 19 residues long. The CDR3 DNA is TGTGCCTGTGGCACCTGGTCCGTACTGGGGGACCCGTACACCGATAAACTCATCTTT. This codes for CACGTWSVLGDPYTDKLIF.

As to this clone: A much larger clone differs by one base, so this may be a read error. The chain has TRDV2 and TRDJ3, with D possibly being TRDD3 (5 bases). Germline CDR1 reads GEAIGNYY; CDR2 reads EKD. CDR3 length: 20 residues. This CDR3 reads CAWDTVGSSNSSWDTRHMFF. CDR3 coding DNA: TGTGCCTGGGACACAGTGGGGTCGTCGAACTCGTCCTGGGACACCCGACATATGTTTTTC.

By proportion, this clone is medium-sized. The CDR3 is CACDLLGDTPTDKLIF. The CDR3 nucleotides read TGTGCCTGTGACCTACTGGGGGATACGCCCACCGATAAACTCATCTTT. The rearrangement uses TRDV2 and TRDJ1; TRDD3 matches 13 bases. The V segment lost 3 bases and the J segment 1 base; nucleotides outside the gene matches: 4. In germline, CDR1 is GEAIGNYY, CDR2 EKD. The CDR3 runs to 16 residues.

This clone is medium-sized. This chain uses TRDV2 with TRDJ1; 7 bases are a match to TRDD3. The CDR3 length is 16 residues. CDR1 and CDR2 (germline): GEAIGNYY, EKD. V lost 0 bases, J lost 0 bases, and 6 bases stayed unmatched. As DNA, the CDR3 is TGTGCCTGTGACACCGTAGGGGGATTCTACACCGATAAACTCATCTTT. Its translation is CACDTVGGFYTDKLIF.

As regards this clone: A single base separates this from a much larger clone, so it may be a read error. The chain combines TRDV2 with TRDJ3; 12 bases match TRDD3. Germline CDR1 and CDR2: GEAIGNYY and EKD. There are 20 residues in the CDR3. CDR3 sequence: CARDSVLGDTSSWDTRQMFF. The CDR3, as DNA: TGTGCCCGTGACTCCGTACTGGGGGATACTAGCTCCTGGGACACCCGACAGATGTTTTTC.

There are a few counts of this clone. A much larger clone lies one base from this, so it may be a read error. The same CDR3 also results from other DNA sequences found in this sample. The V gene is TRDV2, the J gene TRDJ1; D uncertain. The CDR3 is made up of 16 amino acids. Trimming left V 0 bases short and J 0 bases short, with 13 bases between. Looked up from germline, CDR1 is GEAIGNYY and CDR2 is EKD. CDR3 DNA: TGTGCCTGTGACACCGGAGGCCATCCGTACACCGATAAACTCATCTTT. Amino acids: CACDTGGHPYTDKLIF.

This clone is categorized as medium-sized. The chain employs TRDV2 and TRDJ1; 7 bases align to TRDD3. The V segment lost 0 bases and the J segment 0 bases; nucleotides outside the gene matches: 18. The CDR3 covers 20 residues. In germline, CDR1 is GEAIGNYY, CDR2 EKD. As DNA, the CDR3 is TGTGCCTGTGACACCTTAATGGGGGAGGTATCCCAATCAAACACCGATAAACTCATCTTT. This translates into CACDTLMGEVSQSNTDKLIF.

This clone appeared a few times. Just one base apart from a much larger clone, this may be a read error. This specimen includes other DNA sequences encoding the same CDR3. V and J are TRDV2 and TRDJ1, with 9 bases that match TRDD3. The V gene end was trimmed by 8 bases and the J gene end by 1 base; junction bases not matched to a gene: 19. Germline CDR1 reads GEAIGNYY; CDR2 reads EKD. The CDR3 is 18 amino acids. CDR3 region: CASDGVLLGDTRTDKLIF. The DNA for the CDR3 is TGTGCCTCCGACGGGGTCTTACTGGGGGACACTCGCACCGATAAACTCATCTTT.

By frequency in the sample, this clone is medium-sized. This specimen includes other DNA sequences encoding the same CDR3. The chain links TRDV2 to TRDJ1; the D gene is possibly TRDD3 (5 bases). Trimming removed 5 bases from V and 0 bases from J, with 15 bases in between. CDR1 is GEAIGNYY, CDR2 EKD, per germline. The CDR3 covers 15 residues. The CDR3 is CACVGMGENTDKLIF. The DNA of the CDR3 is TGTGCCTGTGTAGGGATGGGAGAGAACACCGATAAACTCATCTTT.

By share of the sample, this clone is hyperexpanded. The same CDR3 also results from other DNA sequences found in this sample. In DNA form, the CDR3 reads TGTGCTCTTGGGGACTTACGGCTGGTTTGGTTTGACACTCCCGACTACACCGATAAACTCATCTTT. Amino acids: CALGDLRLVWFDTPDYTDKLIF. The chain links TRDV1 to TRDJ1; no clear D gene. Germline lookup yields CDR1 TSWWSYY and CDR2 QGS. This CDR3 is built from 22 residues. Trimming stripped 3 bases from V and 0 bases from J, with 32 bases between.

This clone has only a few counts. A much larger clone differs from this one at a single base, so this may be a read error. The genes are TRDV2 and TRDJ1, with D hard to call. This CDR3 spans 17 amino acids. Germline V gene data show CDR1 as GEAIGNYY and CDR2 as EKD. CDR3 loop: CACDSLKNQKYTDKPIF. In DNA, the CDR3 is TGTGCCTGTGACTCCCTAAAAAATCAAAAGTACACCGATAAACCCATCTTT.

A remark on this clone: A read error likely explains why the TCRdb protein, taken from a much larger clone, differs from this DNA's translation at residue 3; the protein shown is translated from the DNA. V and J are TRDV2 and TRDJ3; a weak D match, TRDD3 (6 bases). The CDR3 runs to 18 residues. Looked up from germline, CDR1 is GEAIGNYY and CDR2 is EKD. The CDR3 DNA reads TGTGCCCGTGACACCGCGGGGATTAGCTCCTGGGACACCCGACAGATGTTTTTC. Its protein is CARDTAGISSWDTRQMFF.

By frequency in the sample, this clone is medium-sized. The rearrangement uses TRDV2 and TRDJ1; D gene uncertain. This CDR3 has 14 residues. Germline values: CDR1 GEAIGNYY, CDR2 EKD. V was shortened by 2 bases and J by 3 bases, with 12 bases between the two germline ends. CDR3 region: CACDSMGHADKLIF. CDR3 DNA sequence: TGTGCCTGTGACAGCATGGGCCACGCCGATAAACTCATCTTT.

This clone is labeled medium-sized (0.01 to 0.1%). The chain uses TRDV1 and TRDJ1; 9 nucleotides line up with TRDD3. The CDR3 totals 23 residues. Germline V gene data show CDR1 as TSWWSYY and CDR2 as QGS. V lost 5 bases to trimming and J lost 0 bases; unmatched junction nucleotides: 28. In DNA, the CDR3 is TGTGCTCTTGGGATACAAAACGGCTTTCTCCCCTACTGGGGGACGGTTTACACCGATAAACTCATCTTT. This translates into CALGIQNGFLPYWGTVYTDKLIF.

This clone qualifies as medium-sized (0.01 to 0.1%). The rearrangement links TRDV2 to TRDJ2; 9 nucleotides align to TRDD3. J was trimmed by 2 bases and V by 3 bases; bases with no gene match: 6. The CDR3 is 16 amino acids. Germline lookup yields CDR1 GEAIGNYY and CDR2 EKD. In nucleotides, the CDR3 is TGTGCCTGTGACCCCTTACTGGGGGACTTGACAGCACAACTCTTCTTT. It translates to CACDPLLGDLTAQLFF.

This clone was found a few times. TCRdb has a much larger clone's protein, which differs at residues 4 and 23 from the translation of this DNA, likely because of a read error; what is shown is the protein translated from the DNA. This rearrangement joins TRDV2 to TRDJ3; 7 bases fit TRDD3. CDR1 and CDR2 (germline): GEAIGNYY, EKD. This CDR3 spans 25 amino acids. The CDR3 coding sequence is TGTGCCTGTAACACCGTGAGTGGATGGGGGACTCCGCTTCGTTTATCGTCCTGGGACACCCGACAGGTGTTTTTC. The encoded protein is CACNTVSGWGTPLRLSSWDTRQVFF.

Worth noting for this clone: TCRdb shows a much larger clone's protein in place of this DNA's translation, and the two differ at residue 6, likely through a read error; the protein shown is translated from the DNA. The rearrangement joins TRDV2 to TRDJ1; 11 bases are a match to TRDD3. The germline V gene encodes CDR1 GEAIGNYY and CDR2 EKD. The J segment lost 0 bases and the V segment lost 0 bases, leaving 20 bases of the junction unmatched. The CDR3 extends over 22 amino acids. CDR3 bases: TGTGCCTGTGACACCGCCTCCTACCCGGTACTGGGGGATAACCCTTACACCGATAAACTCATCTTT. Protein sequence: CACDTASYPVLGDNPYTDKLIF.

This clone was seen only a few times. The protein that TCRdb holds for this DNA derives from a much larger clone and differs from the translated DNA at residue 6, which likely indicates a read error; the protein shown here is translated from the DNA. V is TRDV1 and J is TRDJ1; unclear D gene. The CDR3 has 15 residues. Per germline, CDR1 TSWWSYY and CDR2 QGS. V was clipped by 4 bases and J by 2 bases, with 14 bases between them. The DNA of the CDR3 is TGTGCTCTTGGGGCCGGTACGTTCCCTACCGATAAACTCATCTTT. Encoded protein: CALGAGTFPTDKLIF.